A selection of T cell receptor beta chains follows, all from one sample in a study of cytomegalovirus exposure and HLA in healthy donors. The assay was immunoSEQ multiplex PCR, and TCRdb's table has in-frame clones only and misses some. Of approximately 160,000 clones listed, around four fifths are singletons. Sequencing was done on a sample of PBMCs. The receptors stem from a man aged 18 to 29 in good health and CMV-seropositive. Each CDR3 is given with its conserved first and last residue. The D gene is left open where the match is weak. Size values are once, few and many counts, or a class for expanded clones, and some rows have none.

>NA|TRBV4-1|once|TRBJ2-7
CASSQALRESSYEQYF
TGCGCCAGCAGCCAAGCCCTGAGGGAGAGCTCCTACGAGCAGTACTTC
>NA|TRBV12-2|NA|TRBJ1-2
CASRPEVQGTAYGYTF
TGTGCAAGTCGCCCAGAGGTACAGGGGACCGCCTATGGCTACACCTTC
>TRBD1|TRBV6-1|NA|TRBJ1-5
CASSAGQHSYNQPQHF
TGTGCCAGCAGTGCGGGACAGCACTCTTACAATCAGCCCCAGCATTTT
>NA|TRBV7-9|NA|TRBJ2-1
CASSLREEGIEQFF
TGTGCCAGCAGCTTACGCGAGGAGGGGATTGAGCAGTTCTTC
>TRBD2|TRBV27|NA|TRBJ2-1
CASGFSSGSFEQFF
TGTGCCAGCGGTTTTTCTAGCGGGAGTTTTGAGCAGTTCTTC
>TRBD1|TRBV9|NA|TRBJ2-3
CASSTRQGTDTQYF
TGTGCCAGCAGCACAAGACAGGGGACAGATACGCAGTATTTT
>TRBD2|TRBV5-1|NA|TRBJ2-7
CASSPGGQGGYEQYF
TGCGCCAGCAGCCCGGGGGGGCAGGGAGGTTACGAGCAGTACTTC
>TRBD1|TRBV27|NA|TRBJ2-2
CASSDRGTGELFF
TGTGCCAGCAGTGACAGGGGCACCGGGGAGCTGTTTTTT
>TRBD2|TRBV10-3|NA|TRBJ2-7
CAITTSGTSGNYEQYF
TGTGCCATCACCACTTCAGGGACTAGCGGGAACTACGAGCAGTACTTC
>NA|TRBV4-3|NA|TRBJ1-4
CASSQDPAGTNEKLFF
TGCGCCAGCAGCCAAGATCCGGCAGGGACTAATGAAAAACTGTTTTTT
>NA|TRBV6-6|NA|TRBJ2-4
CASNTGAKNIQYF
TGTGCCAGCAATACCGGTGCCAAAAACATTCAGTACTTC
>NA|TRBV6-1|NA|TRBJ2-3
CASSEELVGSNRDTQYF
TGTGCCAGCAGTGAAGAACTAGTGGGATCGAACCGGGATACGCAGTATTTT
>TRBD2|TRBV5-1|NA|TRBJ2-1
CASSSSGTSGYNEQFF
TGCGCCAGCAGCTCCTCCGGGACTAGCGGGTACAATGAGCAGTTCTTC
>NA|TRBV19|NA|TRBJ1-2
CASSIGGSSHYGYTF
TGTGCCAGTAGTATAGGGGGCAGCTCCCACTATGGCTACACCTTC
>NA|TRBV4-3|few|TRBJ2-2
CASSQVRDGELFF
TGCGCCAGCAGCCAAGTAAGAGACGGGGAGCTGTTTTTT
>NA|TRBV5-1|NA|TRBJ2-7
CASSLGAYEQYF
TGCGCCAGCAGTCTAGGTGCCTACGAGCAGTACTTC
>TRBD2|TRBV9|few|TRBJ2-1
CASSVGTSPGNEQFF
TGTGCCAGCAGCGTAGGGACTAGTCCGGGGAATGAGCAGTTCTTC
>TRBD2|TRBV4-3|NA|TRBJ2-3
CASSQVEGGSTDTQYF
TGCGCCAGCAGCCAAGTGGAGGGAGGGAGCACAGATACGCAGTATTTT
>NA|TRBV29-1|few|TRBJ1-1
CSVGSGDVGNTEAFF
TGCAGCGTGGGGTCGGGGGACGTAGGAAACACTGAAGCTTTCTTT
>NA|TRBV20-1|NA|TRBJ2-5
CSARNSETQYF
TGCAGTGCTAGAAATTCGGAGACCCAGTACTTC
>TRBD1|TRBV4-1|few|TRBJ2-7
CASSPNPAGTDYEQYF
TGCGCCAGCAGCCCCAACCCTGCAGGGACAGACTACGAGCAGTACTTC
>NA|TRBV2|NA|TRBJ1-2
CASIGSFAYGYTF
TGTGCCAGCATCGGGTCGTTCGCCTATGGCTACACCTTC
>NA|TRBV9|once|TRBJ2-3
CASRAGGGDTDTQYF
TGTGCCAGCAGAGCTGGCGGGGGCGACACAGATACGCAGTATTTT
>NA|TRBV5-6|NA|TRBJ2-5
CASNLRQEETQYF
TGTGCCAGCAATTTAAGACAAGAAGAGACCCAGTACTTC
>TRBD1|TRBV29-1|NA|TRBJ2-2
CSVQGQTTGELFF
TGCAGCGTTCAGGGACAGACCACCGGGGAGCTGTTTTTT
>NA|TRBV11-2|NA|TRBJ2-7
CASSPVRQRLSYEQYF
TGTGCCAGCAGCCCCGTCCGACAGCGCCTCTCCTACGAGCAGTACTTC
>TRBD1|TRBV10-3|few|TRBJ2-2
CAISELGQGLTGELFF
TGTGCCATCAGTGAATTGGGACAGGGACTCACCGGGGAGCTGTTTTTT
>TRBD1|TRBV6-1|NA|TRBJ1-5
CASSGQDNQPQHF
TGTGCCAGCAGCGGACAGGACAATCAGCCCCAGCATTTT
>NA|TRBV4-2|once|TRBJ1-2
CASSPSPTGTFYGYTF
TGTGCCAGCAGCCCTTCACCCACAGGGACGTTCTATGGCTACACCTTC
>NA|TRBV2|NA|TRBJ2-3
CASISGWGPSTDTQYF
TGTGCCAGCATATCGGGATGGGGGCCTAGCACAGATACGCAGTATTTT
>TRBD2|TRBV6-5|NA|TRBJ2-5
CASSLAENQETQYF
TGTGCCAGCAGCCTAGCGGAAAACCAAGAGACCCAGTACTTC
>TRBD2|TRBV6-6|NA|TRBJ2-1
CASSYSASGSVDEQFF
TGTGCCAGCAGTTATTCCGCTAGCGGGAGTGTCGATGAGCAGTTCTTC
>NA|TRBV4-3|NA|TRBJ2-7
CASSQDITGSEQYF
TGCGCCAGCAGCCAAGATATCACAGGATCCGAGCAGTACTTC
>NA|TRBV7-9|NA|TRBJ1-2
CASSLTRRGYTF
TGTGCCAGCAGCTTAACTCGTCGGGGCTACACCTTC
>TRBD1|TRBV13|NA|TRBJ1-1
CASSPEGQLSEAFF
TGTGCCAGCAGCCCAGAGGGACAGCTTTCTGAAGCTTTCTTT
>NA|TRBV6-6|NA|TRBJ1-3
CASSSPDTIYF
TGTGCCAGCAGTTCCCCCGACACCATATATTTT
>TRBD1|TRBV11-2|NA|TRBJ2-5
CASSPILAGGETQYF
TGTGCCAGCAGCCCTATCTTGGCAGGGGGAGAGACCCAGTACTTC
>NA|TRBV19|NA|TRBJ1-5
CASSIGEGNQPQHF
TGTGCCAGTAGTATAGGAGAGGGCAATCAGCCCCAGCATTTT
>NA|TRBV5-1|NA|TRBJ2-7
CASSPYPAGEFSYEQYF
TGCGCCAGCAGCCCCTACCCGGCAGGGGAATTCTCCTACGAGCAGTACTTC
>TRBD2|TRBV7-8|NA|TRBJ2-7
CASRILAGSYEQYF
TGTGCCAGCAGGATCTTAGCGGGCTCCTACGAGCAGTACTTC
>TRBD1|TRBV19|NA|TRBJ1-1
CAAGGLNTEAFF
TGTGCCGCAGGGGGCCTGAACACTGAAGCTTTCTTT
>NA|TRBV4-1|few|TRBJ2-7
CASSQERGYEQYF
TGCGCCAGCAGCCAAGAGAGAGGGTACGAGCAGTACTTC
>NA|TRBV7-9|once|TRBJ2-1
CASSLALANEQFF
TGTGCCAGCAGCTTAGCACTAGCCAATGAGCAGTTCTTC
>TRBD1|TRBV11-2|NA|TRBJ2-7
CASSPRPRTGRSYEQYF
TGTGCCAGCAGCCCCCGCCCGAGGACAGGGCGGTCCTACGAGCAGTACTTC
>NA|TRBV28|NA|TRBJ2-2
CASSFVAANTGELFF
TGTGCCAGCAGTTTTGTAGCCGCGAACACCGGGGAGCTGTTTTTT
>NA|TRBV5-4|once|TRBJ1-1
CASSLTANTEAFF
TGTGCCAGCAGCTTGACAGCGAACACTGAAGCTTTCTTT
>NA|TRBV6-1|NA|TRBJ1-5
CASSEAWLSNQPQHF
TGTGCCAGCAGTGAAGCGTGGCTCAGCAATCAGCCCCAGCATTTT
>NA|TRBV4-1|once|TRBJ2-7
CASSQDFTGGAYEQYF
TGCGCCAGCAGCCAAGATTTTACAGGTGGGGCCTACGAGCAGTACTTC
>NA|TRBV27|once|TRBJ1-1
CASSPRRNTEAFF
TGTGCCAGCAGTCCAAGGAGGAACACTGAAGCTTTCTTT
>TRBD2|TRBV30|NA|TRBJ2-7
CAWRGLPTYEQYF
TGTGCCTGGAGGGGACTACCTACCTACGAGCAGTACTTC
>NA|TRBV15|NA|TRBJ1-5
CATRKIPGNNQPQHF
TGTGCCACCAGGAAAATCCCAGGGAATAATCAGCCCCAGCATTTT
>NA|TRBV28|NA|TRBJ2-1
CASSPPGTGTHNEQFF
TGTGCCAGCAGCCCACCGGGGACCGGGACTCACAATGAGCAGTTCTTC
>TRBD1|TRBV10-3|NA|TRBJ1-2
CAITAGGPEGYTF
TGTGCCATCACGGCAGGGGGCCCAGAAGGCTACACCTTC
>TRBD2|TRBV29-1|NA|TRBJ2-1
CSVPQSGRVFEQFF
TGCAGCGTCCCCCAAAGCGGGAGAGTGTTTGAGCAGTTCTTC
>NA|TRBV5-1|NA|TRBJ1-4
CASSNGLPTNEKLFF
TGCGCCAGCAGTAACGGTCTCCCAACTAATGAAAAACTGTTTTTT
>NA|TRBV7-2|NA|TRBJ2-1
CASSYDGGAYNEQFF
TGTGCCAGCAGTTACGACGGGGGTGCTTACAATGAGCAGTTCTTC
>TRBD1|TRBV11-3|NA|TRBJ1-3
CASSLTGEDTIYF
TGTGCCAGCAGCTTGACAGGGGAGGACACCATATATTTT